A selection of T cell receptor beta chains follows, all from one sample in a study of Graves' ophthalmopathy and Graves' hyperthyroidism. Using its own MiXCR run on the multiplex PCR reads, TCRdb lists one record per CDR3 protein. The table shows 200,000 to 250,000 distinct CDR3 sequences, with 45% occurring only once. Material for sequencing was peripheral blood. The origin of the receptors is an adult man with Graves' ophthalmopathy. Each CDR3 is given with its conserved first and last residue. The D gene is left open where the match is weak. Expanded clones get a size class; other rows say once, few or many, or leave the size out.

J gene | V gene | D gene | clone size | CDR3 protein | CDR3 DNA
TRBJ2-7 | TRBV20-1 | NA | once | CNATSGLFHEQYF | TGCAATGCTACCTCGGGCTTGTTCCACGAGCAGTACTTC
TRBJ1-2 | TRBV7-3 | NA | NA | CASRRQELYGYTF | TGTGCCAGCAGAAGACAGGAGCTCTATGGCTACACCTTC
TRBJ1-2 | TRBV5-6 | NA | few | CASSLGTVRYPDGGYTF | TGTGCCAGCAGCTTGGGGACAGTACGATATCCGGATGGCGGCTACACCTTC
TRBJ2-5 | TRBV29-1 | NA | few | CSAQGPTPMETQYF | TGCAGCGCCCAGGGACCCACCCCGATGGAGACCCAGTACTTC
TRBJ1-5 | TRBV5-1 | NA | NA | CATTVDSNQPQHF | TGCGCCACCACGGTGGATAGCAATCAGCCCCAGCATTTT
TRBJ2-7 | TRBV4-1 | TRBD1 | few | CASSQWTGYEQYF | TGCGCCAGCAGCCAATGGACAGGGTACGAGCAGTACTTC
TRBJ2-2 | TRBV10-3 | NA | NA | CAIMGPSNTGELFF | TGTGCCATCATGGGACCCTCGAACACCGGGGAGCTGTTTTTT
TRBJ1-4 | TRBV2 | NA | NA | CASRLTGTNEKLFF | TGTGCCAGCAGACTCACAGGGACTAATGAAAAACTGTTTTTT
TRBJ2-3 | TRBV5-1 | NA | NA | CASSWMAQEGDTQYF | TGCGCCAGCAGCTGGATGGCTCAAGAGGGAGATACGCAGTATTTT
TRBJ1-2 | TRBV12-3/TRBV12-4 | TRBD1 | NA | CASRMDRGGTYGYTF | TGTGCCAGCAGGATGGACAGGGGGGGAACCTATGGCTACACCTTC
TRBJ1-1 | TRBV7-9 | TRBD1 | NA | CASSRGQANTEAFF | TGTGCCAGCAGCCGAGGACAGGCGAACACTGAAGCTTTCTTT
TRBJ2-7 | TRBV7-2 | TRBD2 | few | CASSLARERGGYEQYF | TGTGCCAGCAGCTTAGCGCGGGAGCGGGGGGGCTACGAGCAGTACTTC
TRBJ2-3 | TRBV9 | TRBD1 | NA | CASSVQGELLTDTQYF | TGTGCCAGCAGCGTCCAGGGGGAACTTCTCACAGATACGCAGTATTTT
TRBJ2-5 | TRBV20-1 | NA | NA | CSAAPRGAQETQYF | TGCAGTGCTGCCCCGAGGGGGGCTCAAGAGACCCAGTACTTC
TRBJ1-1 | TRBV25-1 | NA | NA | CASSLYGSSQNTEAFF | TGTGCCAGCAGTTTATACGGATCCTCGCAGAACACTGAAGCTTTCTTT
TRBJ2-6 | TRBV2 | NA | few | CASGMPHNPGANVLTF | TGTGCCAGCGGAATGCCCCACAACCCTGGGGCCAACGTCCTGACTTTC
TRBJ1-2 | TRBV15 | NA | NA | CATSSPGSWVGYTF | TGTGCCACCAGCAGTCCAGGGTCGTGGGTTGGCTACACCTTC
TRBJ1-1 | TRBV10-2 | NA | NA | CARVYGRKNTEAFF | TGCGCCAGAGTTTATGGACGGAAGAACACTGAAGCTTTCTTT
TRBJ1-1 | TRBV25-1 | NA | NA | CASRETLNTEAFF | TGTGCCAGCAGGGAGACCCTGAACACTGAAGCCTTCTTT
TRBJ1-1 | TRBV5-1 | NA | few | CASSLGREAFF | TGCGCCAGCAGCTTGGGCAGGGAAGCTTTCTTT
TRBJ1-2 | TRBV6-6 | NA | NA | CASSYGVNYGYTF | TGTGCCAGCAGTTACGGGGTTAACTATGGCTACACCTTC
TRBJ1-1 | TRBV20-1 | TRBD1 | NA | CSAIRDSLNTEAFF | TGCAGTGCTATCCGGGACAGCCTGAACACTGAAGCTTTCTTT
TRBJ2-3 | TRBV19 | NA | NA | CASSISRDPTDTQYF | TGTGCCAGTAGTATATCCAGGGATCCCACAGATACGCAGTATTTT
TRBJ1-6 | TRBV24-1 | TRBD1 | many | CATKQGNNSPLHF | TGTGCCACAAAACAGGGGAACAATTCACCCCTCCACTTT